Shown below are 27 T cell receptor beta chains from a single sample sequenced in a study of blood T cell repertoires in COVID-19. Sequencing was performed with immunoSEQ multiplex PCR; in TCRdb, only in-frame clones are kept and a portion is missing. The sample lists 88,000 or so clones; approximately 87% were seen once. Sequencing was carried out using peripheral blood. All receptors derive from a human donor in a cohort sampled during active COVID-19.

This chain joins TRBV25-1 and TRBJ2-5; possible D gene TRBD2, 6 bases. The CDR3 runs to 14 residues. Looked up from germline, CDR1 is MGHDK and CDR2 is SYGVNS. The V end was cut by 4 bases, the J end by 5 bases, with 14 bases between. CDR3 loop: CASSAQGGWETQYF. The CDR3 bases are TGTGCCAGCAGTGCCCAGGGAGGATGGGAGACCCAGTACTTC.

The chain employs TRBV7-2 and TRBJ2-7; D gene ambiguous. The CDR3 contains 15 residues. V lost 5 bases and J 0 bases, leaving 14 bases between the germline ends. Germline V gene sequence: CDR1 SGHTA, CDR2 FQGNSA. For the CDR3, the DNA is TGTGCCAGCAGCCCCGAAGCGATACTCTCCTACGAGCAGTACTTC. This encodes CASSPEAILSYEQYF.

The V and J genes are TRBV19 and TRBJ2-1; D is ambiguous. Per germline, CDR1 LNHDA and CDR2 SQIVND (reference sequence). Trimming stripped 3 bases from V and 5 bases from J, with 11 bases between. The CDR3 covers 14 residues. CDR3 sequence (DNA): TGTGCCAGTAGTATTTCGACAAGTAACAATGAGCAGTTCTTC. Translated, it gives CASSISTSNNEQFF.

The CDR3 region has the DNA TGTGCCAGCCGGGACAGGGGTCGAAATGAGCAGTTCTTC. This gives the protein CASRDRGRNEQFF. The V and J genes are TRBV27 and TRBJ2-1, with 10 nucleotides matching TRBD1. CDR3 length: 13 amino acids. Trimming cost V 8 bases and J 7 bases; bases outside gene matches: 5. Germline V gene sequence: CDR1 MNHEY, CDR2 SMNVEV (reference sequence).

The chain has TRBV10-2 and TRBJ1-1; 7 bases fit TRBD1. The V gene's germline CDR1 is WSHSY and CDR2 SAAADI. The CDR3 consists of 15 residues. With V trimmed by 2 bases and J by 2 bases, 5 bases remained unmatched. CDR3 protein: CASSERQGPNTEAFF. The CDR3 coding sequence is TGCGCCAGCAGTGAGAGACAGGGACCCAACACTGAAGCTTTCTTT.

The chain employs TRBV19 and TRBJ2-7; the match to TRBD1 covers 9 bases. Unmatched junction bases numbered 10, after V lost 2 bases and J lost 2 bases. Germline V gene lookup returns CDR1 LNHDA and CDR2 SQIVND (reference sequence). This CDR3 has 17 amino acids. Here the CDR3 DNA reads TGTGCCAGTAGTATACGTTTTTGGGACAGGGACCCCTACGAGCAGTACTTC. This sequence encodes CASSIRFWDRDPYEQYF.

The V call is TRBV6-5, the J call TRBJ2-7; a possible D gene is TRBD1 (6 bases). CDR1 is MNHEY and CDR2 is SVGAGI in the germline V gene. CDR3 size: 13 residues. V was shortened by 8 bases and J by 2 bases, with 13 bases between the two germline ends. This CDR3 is CASDLDRTYEQYF. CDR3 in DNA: TGTGCCAGCGACCTGGACAGAACCTACGAGCAGTACTTC.

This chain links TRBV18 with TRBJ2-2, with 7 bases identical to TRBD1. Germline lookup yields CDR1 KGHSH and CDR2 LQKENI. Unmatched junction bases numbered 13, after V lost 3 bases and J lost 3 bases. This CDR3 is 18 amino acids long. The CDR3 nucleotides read TGTGCCAGCTCACCTTCTAAGGGGGCGCGTAAAGACACCGGGGAGCTGTTTTTT. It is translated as CASSPSKGARKDTGELFF.

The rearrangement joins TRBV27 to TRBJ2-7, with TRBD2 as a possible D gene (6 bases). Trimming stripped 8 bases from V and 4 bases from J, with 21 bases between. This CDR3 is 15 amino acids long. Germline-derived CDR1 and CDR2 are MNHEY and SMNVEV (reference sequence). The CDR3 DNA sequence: TGTGCCAGCCATCCCGGGAGCATTCCGCAATACGAGCAGTACTTC. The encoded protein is CASHPGSIPQYEQYF.

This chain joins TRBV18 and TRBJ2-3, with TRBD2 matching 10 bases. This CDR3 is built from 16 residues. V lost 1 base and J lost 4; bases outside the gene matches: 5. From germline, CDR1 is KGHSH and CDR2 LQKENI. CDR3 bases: TGTGCCAGCTCACCACGAGCAGCGGGGGGGCCAGATACGCAGTATTTT. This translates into CASSPRAAGGPDTQYF.

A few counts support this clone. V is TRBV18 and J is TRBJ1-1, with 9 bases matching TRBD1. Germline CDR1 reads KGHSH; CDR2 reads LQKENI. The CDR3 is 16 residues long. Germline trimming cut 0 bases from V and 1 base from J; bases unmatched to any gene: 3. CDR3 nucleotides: TGTGCCAGCTCACCACCGACAGGGGGAGCGAACACTGAAGCTTTCTTT. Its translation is CASSPPTGGANTEAFF.

CDR3 in DNA: TGTGCCAGCAGCGCCCGGACAGGAGGGGACTACGAGCAGTACTTC. Translated, it gives CASSARTGGDYEQYF. V is TRBV11-2 and J is TRBJ2-7, with D perhaps TRBD1 (7 bases). The V end lost 5 bases, the J end lost 3 bases, and 17 bases lay between the germline ends. CDR3 length: 15 amino acids. CDR1 and CDR2 (germline): SGHAT, FQNNGV.

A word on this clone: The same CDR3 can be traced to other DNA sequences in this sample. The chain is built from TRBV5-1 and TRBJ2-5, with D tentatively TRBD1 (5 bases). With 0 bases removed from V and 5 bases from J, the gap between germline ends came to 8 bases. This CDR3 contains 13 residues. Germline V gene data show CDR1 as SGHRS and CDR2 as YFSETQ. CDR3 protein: CASSLAGRETQYF. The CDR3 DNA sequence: TGCGCCAGCAGCTTGGCAGGGCGGGAGACCCAGTACTTC.

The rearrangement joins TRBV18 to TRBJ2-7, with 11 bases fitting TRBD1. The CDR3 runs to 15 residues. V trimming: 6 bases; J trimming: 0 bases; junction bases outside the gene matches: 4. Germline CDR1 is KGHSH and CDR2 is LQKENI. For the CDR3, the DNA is TGTGCCAGCTCTCGGACAGGGGGCAGCTCCTACGAGCAGTACTTC. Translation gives CASSRTGGSSYEQYF.

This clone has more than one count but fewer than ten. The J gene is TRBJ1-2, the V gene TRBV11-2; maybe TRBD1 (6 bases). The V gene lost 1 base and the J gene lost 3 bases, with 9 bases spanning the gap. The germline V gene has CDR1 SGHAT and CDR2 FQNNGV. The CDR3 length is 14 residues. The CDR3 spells CASSLATGDYGYTF. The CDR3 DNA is TGTGCCAGCAGCTTAGCGACAGGAGACTATGGCTACACCTTC.

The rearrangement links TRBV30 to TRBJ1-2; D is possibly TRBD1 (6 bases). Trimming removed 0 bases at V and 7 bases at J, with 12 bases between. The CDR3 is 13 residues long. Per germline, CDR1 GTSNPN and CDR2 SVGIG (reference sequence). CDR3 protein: CAWSVGQTGGYTF. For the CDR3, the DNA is TGTGCCTGGAGTGTTGGACAGACGGGTGGCTACACCTTC.

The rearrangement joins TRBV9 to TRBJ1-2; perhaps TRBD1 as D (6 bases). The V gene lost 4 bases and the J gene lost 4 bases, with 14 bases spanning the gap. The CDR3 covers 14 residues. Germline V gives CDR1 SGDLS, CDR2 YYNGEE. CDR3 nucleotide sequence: TGTGCCAGCAGCCTCCTAGGGGGTGGCTATGGCTACACCTTC. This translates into CASSLLGGGYGYTF.

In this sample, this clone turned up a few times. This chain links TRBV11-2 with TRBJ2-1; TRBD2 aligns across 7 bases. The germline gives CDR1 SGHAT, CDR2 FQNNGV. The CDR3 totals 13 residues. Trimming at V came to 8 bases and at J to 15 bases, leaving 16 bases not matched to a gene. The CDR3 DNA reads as TGTGCCAGCTCCCCTAGATCGGCGGGAGAAAGGTTCTTC. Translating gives CASSPRSAGERFF.

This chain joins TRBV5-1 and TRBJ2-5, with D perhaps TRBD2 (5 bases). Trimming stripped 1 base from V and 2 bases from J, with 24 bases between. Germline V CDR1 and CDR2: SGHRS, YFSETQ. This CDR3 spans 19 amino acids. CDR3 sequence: CASSLTPNSRTSQQETQYF. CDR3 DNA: TGCGCCAGCAGCTTGACCCCTAACTCAAGGACTTCGCAGCAAGAGACCCAGTACTTC.

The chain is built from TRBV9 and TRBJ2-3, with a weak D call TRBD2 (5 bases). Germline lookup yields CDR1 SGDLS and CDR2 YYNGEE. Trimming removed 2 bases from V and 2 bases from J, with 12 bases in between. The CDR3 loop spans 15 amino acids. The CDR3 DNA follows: TGTGCCAGCAGCGTCGGAGCGGTATCCACAGATACGCAGTATTTT. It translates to CASSVGAVSTDTQYF.

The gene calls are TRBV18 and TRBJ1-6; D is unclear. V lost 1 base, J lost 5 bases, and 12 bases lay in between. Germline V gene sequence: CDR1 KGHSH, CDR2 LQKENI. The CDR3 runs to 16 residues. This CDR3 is CASSPLETRNNSPLHF. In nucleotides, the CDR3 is TGTGCCAGCTCACCACTTGAGACAAGGAATAATTCACCCCTCCACTTT. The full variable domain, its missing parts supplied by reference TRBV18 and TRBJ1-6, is NAGVMQNPRHLVRRRGQEARLRCSPMKGHSHVYWYRQLPEEGLKFMVYLQKENIIDESGMPKERFSAEFPKEGPSILRIQQVVRGDSAAYFCASSPLETRNNSPLHFGNGTRLTVT.

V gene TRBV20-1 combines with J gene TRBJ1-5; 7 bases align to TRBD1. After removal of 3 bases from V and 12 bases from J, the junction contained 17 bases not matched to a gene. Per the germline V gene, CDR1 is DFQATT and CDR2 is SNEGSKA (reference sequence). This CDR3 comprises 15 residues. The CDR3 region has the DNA TGCAGTGCTAGTGTTATGAACAGGGGCGCGACCGGCCAGCATTTT. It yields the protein CSASVMNRGATGQHF.

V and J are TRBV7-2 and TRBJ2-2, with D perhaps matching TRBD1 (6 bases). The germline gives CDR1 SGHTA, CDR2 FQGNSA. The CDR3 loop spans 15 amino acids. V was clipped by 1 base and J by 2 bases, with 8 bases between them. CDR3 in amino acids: CASSLVQGNTGELFF. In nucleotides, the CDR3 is TGTGCCAGCAGCTTAGTACAGGGAAACACCGGGGAGCTGTTTTTT.

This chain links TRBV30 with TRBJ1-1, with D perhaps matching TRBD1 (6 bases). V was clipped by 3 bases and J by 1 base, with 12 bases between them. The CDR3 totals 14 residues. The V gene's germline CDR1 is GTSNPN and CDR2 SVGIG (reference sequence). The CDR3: CAWRRVQGNTEAFF. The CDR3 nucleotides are TGTGCCTGGAGAAGGGTACAGGGGAACACTGAAGCTTTCTTT.

This chain's CDR3 is CASSPGGAASYEQYF. The CDR3 coding sequence is TGTGCCAGCAGCCCCGGGGGGGCCGCTTCCTACGAGCAGTACTTC. The chain combines TRBV7-2 with TRBJ2-7, with 8 bases lining up with TRBD2. The CDR3 covers 15 residues. CDR1 and CDR2 from the germline V gene are SGHTA and FQGNSA. Losses at the gene ends were 5 bases for V and 1 base for J; bases not matched to a gene: 7.

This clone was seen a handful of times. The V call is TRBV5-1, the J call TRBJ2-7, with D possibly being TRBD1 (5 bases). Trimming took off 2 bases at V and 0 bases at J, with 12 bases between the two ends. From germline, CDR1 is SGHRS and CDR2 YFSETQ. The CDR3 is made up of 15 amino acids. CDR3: CASSFPGMSSYEQYF. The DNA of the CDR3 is TGCGCCAGCAGCTTCCCAGGGATGAGCTCCTACGAGCAGTACTTC.

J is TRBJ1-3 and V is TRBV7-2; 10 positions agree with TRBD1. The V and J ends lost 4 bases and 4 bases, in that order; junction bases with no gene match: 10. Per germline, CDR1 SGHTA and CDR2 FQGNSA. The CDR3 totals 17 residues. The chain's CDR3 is CASSSHPGTGEGNTIYF. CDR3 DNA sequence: TGTGCCAGCAGCTCCCATCCCGGGACAGGGGAAGGAAACACCATATATTTT.